The present TCR beta chain was sequenced within a study of metastatic and nonmetastatic thyroid tumors. Study at large: The study looked at repertoires side by side in blood and in tumor or nodule tissue from malignant and benign thyroid patients.

Germline CDR1 KGHDR, CDR2 SFDVKD. The V gene end was trimmed by 5 bases and the J gene end by 0 bases; junction bases not matched to a gene: 0. CDR3 length equals 15 residues. Each patient went into thyroid surgery without having received any treatment. This clone was picked up many times. The target antigen is unknown. Whole-study results and caveats: Benign nodules reportedly had significantly lower TCR beta diversity than malignant thyroid tumors in blood and tumor.

In the original workflow: The study's classifier, a distant-metastasis tool for papillary thyroid cancer, was built using CDR3 differences across clinicopathological groups. Using MiXCR, TCRdb re-called clones from the PCR reads. The V and J calls follow TCRdb's processing rather than the paper's. The table shows roughly 50,000 clones, with approximately 20% occurring only once. The chain uses TRBV24-1 and TRBJ2-1; TRBD2 agrees at 10 bases. The sequenced material came from blood. The clonotype was recovered from a male donor with papillary thyroid cancer or a benign thyroid nodule (not recorded which). Some clones in this sample may be carry-over from other donors' samples. As DNA, the CDR3 is TGTGCCACCAGTGTAGCGGGAGGCTCCTACAATGAGCAGTTCTTC. This translates into CATSVAGGSYNEQFF.